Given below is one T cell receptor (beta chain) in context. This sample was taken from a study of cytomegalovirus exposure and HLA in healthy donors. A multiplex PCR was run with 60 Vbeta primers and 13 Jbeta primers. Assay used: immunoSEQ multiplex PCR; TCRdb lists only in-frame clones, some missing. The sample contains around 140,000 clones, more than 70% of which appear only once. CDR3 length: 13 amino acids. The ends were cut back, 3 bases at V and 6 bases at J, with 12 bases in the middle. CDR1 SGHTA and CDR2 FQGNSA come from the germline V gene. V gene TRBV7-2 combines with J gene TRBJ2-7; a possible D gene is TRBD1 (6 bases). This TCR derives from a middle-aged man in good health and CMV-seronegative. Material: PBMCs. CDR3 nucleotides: TGTGCCAGCAGCTTCAACCAGGGGTGCGAGCAGTACTTC. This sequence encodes CASSFNQGCEQYF.